The TCR beta chain described here comes from a study of T cell repertoires in cytomegalovirus infection. Study-level background: CMV epitopes in the study were HLA-C-restricted (recently identified) and HLA-B-restricted (well studied). It can be stated that public TCR beta signatures indicated CMV infection as well as a matching HLA type. Study-wide points: Pooled public TCR beta family frequency picked out CMV carriers with the relevant HLA. There were HLA-C-restricted CMV-specific TCR beta clonotypes dominating the ex vivo response.

There are 13 residues in the CDR3. V was clipped by 5 bases and J by 11 bases, with 16 bases between them. The germline V gene has CDR1 LNHDA and CDR2 SQIVND (reference sequence). Concerning this clonotype itself: The antigen remains unidentified.

TCRdb used MiXCR to reprocess the reads, holding one entry per CDR3 protein. The sample has around 540,000 distinct CDR3 sequences, 33% seen once; the top ten hold roughly a sixth. V and J are TRBV19 and TRBJ2-1; D is unclear. This clonotype was sampled from a human donor in good health (CMV status not recorded). Some clones in this sample may be carry-over from other donors' samples. Sample: cultured PBMCs, taken from culture after CMV antigen stimulation. CDR3 loop: CASSSQVGAQQFF. The CDR3 DNA reads TGTGCCAGTAGTTCCCAGGTCGGAGCGCAGCAGTTCTTC. The full variable domain, rest sourced from reference TRBV19 and TRBJ2-1, is DGGITQSPKYLFRKEGQNVTLSCEQNLNHDAMYWYRQDPGQGLRLIYYSQIVNDFQKGDIAEGYSVSREKKESFPLTVTSAQKNPTAFYLCASSSQVGAQQFFGPGTRLTVL.